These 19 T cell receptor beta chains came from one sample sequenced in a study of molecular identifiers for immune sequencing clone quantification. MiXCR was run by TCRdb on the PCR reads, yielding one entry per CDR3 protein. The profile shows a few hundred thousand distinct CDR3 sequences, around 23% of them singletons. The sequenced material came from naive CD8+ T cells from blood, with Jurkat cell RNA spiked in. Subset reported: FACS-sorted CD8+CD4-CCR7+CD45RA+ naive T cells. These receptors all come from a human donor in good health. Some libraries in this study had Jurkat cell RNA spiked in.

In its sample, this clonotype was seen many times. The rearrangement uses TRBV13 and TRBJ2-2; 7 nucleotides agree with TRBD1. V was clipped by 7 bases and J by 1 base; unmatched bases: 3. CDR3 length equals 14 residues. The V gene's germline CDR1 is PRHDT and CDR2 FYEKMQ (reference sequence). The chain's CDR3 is CASTGTENTGELFF. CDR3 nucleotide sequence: TGTGCCAGCACTGGGACAGAGAACACCGGGGAGCTGTTTTTT.

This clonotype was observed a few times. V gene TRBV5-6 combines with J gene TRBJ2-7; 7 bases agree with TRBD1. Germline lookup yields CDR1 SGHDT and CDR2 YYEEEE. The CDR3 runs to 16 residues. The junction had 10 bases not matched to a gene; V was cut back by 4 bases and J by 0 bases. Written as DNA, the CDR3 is TGTGCCAGCAGCCTGGGACAGAGCAAACCCTCCTACGAGCAGTACTTC. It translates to CASSLGQSKPSYEQYF.

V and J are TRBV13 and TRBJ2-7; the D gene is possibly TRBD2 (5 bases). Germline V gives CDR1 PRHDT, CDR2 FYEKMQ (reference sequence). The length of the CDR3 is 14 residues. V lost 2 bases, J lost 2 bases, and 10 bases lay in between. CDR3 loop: CASSLRGMPYEQYF. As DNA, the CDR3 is TGTGCCAGCAGCTTACGGGGTATGCCCTACGAGCAGTACTTC.

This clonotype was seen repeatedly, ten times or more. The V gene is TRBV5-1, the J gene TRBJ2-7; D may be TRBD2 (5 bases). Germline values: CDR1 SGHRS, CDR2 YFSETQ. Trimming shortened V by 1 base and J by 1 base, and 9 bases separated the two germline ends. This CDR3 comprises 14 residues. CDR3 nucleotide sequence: TGCGCCAGCAGCTTGTCTTGGGAGTCCTACGAGCAGTACTTC. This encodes CASSLSWESYEQYF.

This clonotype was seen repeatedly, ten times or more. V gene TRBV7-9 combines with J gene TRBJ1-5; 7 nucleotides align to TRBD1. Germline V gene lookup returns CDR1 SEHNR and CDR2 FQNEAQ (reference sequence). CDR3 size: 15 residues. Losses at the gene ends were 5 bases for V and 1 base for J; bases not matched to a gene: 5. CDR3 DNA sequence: TGTGCCAGCAGCCCCCCAGGGGGGAGCAATCAGCCCCAGCATTTT. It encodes CASSPPGGSNQPQHF. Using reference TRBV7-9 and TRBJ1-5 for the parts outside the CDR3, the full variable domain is DTGVSQNPRHKITKRGQNVTFRCDPISEHNRLYWYRQTLGQGPEFLTYFQNEAQLEKSRLLSDRFSAERPKGSFSTLEIQRTEQGDSAMYLCASSPPGGSNQPQHFGDGTRLSIL.

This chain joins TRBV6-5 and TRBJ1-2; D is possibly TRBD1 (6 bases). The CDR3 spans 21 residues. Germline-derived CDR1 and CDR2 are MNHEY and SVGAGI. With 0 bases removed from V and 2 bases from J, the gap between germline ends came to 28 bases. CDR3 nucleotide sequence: TGTGCCAGCAGTTACTCGTTTCGGGGCCTCAGGACAGACCCCATCAACTATGGCTACACCTTC. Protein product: CASSYSFRGLRTDPINYGYTF.

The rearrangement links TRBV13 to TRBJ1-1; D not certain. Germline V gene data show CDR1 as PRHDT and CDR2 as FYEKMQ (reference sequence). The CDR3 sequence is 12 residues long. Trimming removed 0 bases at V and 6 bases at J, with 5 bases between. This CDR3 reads CASSLGAPEAFF. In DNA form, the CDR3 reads TGTGCCAGCAGCTTAGGGGCCCCTGAAGCTTTCTTT.

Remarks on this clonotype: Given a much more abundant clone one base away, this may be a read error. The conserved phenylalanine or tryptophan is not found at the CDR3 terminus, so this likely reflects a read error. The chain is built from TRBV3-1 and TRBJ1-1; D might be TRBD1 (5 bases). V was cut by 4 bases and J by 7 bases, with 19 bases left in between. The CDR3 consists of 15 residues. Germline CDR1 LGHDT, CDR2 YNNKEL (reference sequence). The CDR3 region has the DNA TGTGCCAGCAGCCGCGGGACTTTAGGCGAGTTTGAAGCTTTCCTT. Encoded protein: CASSRGTLGEFEAFL.

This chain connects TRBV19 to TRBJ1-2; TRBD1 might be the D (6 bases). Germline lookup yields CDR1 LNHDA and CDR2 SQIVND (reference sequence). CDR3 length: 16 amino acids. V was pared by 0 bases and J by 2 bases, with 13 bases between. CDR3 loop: CASSIDLGGLNYGYTF. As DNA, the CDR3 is TGTGCCAGTAGTATAGATCTAGGGGGACTCAACTATGGCTACACCTTC.

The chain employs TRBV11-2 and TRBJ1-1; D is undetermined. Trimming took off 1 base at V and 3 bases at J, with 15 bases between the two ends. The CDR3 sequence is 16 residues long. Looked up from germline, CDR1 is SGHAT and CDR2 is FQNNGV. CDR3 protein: CASSLGDTEYYTEAFF. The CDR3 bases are TGTGCCAGCAGCTTAGGAGACACGGAATATTACACTGAAGCTTTCTTT.

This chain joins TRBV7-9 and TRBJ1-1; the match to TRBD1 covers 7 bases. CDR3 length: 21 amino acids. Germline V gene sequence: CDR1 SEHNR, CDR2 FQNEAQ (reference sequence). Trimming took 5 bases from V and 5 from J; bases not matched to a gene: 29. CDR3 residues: CASSQAFGTAIEGGGDTEAFF. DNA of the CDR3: TGTGCCAGCAGCCAGGCGTTTGGGACAGCGATAGAGGGAGGGGGTGATACTGAAGCTTTCTTT.

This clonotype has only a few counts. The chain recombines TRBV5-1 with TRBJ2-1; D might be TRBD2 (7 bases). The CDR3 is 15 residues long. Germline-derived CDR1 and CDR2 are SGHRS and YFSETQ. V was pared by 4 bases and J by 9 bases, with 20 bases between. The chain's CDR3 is CASSPPSRGGLEQFF. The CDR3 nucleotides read TGCGCCAGCAGCCCACCCTCCAGGGGAGGGCTTGAGCAGTTCTTC.

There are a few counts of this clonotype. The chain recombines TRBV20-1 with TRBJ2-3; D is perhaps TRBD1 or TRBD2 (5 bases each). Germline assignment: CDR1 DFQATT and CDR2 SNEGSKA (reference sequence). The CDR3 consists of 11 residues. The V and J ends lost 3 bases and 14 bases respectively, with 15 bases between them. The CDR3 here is CSARTGPRRYF. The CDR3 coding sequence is TGCAGTGCTAGGACGGGACCCCGTAGGTATTTT.

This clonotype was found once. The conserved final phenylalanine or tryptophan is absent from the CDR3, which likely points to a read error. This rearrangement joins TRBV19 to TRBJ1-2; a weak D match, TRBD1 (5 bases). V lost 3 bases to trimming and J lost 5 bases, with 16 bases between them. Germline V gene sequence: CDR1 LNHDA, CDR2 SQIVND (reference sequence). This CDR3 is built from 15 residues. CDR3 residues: CASSIKPGPYYGYTL. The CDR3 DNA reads TGTGCCAGTAGTATTAAACCGGGACCATATTATGGCTACACCCTC.

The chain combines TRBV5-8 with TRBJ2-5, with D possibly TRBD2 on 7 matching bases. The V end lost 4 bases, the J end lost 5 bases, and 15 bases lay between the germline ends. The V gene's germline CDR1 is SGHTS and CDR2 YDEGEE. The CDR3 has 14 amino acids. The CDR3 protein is CASSPPGGYETQYF. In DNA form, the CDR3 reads TGTGCCAGCAGCCCTCCGGGGGGCTATGAGACCCAGTACTTC.

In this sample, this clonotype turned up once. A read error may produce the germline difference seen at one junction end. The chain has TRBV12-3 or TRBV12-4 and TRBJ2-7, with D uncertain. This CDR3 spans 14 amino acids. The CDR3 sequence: CASSPSRLAYKQYF. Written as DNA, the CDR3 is TGTGCCAGCAGTCCCAGTCGTTTGGCCTACAAGCAGTACTTC.

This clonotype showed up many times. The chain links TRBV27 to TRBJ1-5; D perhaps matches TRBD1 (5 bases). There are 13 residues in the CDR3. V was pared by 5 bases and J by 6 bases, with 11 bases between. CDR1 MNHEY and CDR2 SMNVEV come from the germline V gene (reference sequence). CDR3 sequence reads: CASSLGQGQPQHF. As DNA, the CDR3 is TGTGCCAGCAGTCTTGGGCAGGGTCAGCCCCAGCATTTT.

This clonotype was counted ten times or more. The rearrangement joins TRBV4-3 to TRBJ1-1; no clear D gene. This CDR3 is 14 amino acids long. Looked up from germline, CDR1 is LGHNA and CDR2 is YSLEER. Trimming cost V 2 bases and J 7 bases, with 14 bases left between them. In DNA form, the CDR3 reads TGCGCCAGCAGCCAACAAGGGCTACCAAGTGAAGCTTTCTTT. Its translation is CASSQQGLPSEAFF.

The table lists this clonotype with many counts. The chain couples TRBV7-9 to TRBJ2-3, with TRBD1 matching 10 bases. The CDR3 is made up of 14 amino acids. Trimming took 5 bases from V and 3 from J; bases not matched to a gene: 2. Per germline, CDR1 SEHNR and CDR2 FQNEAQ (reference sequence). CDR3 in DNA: TGTGCCAGCAGCGAGGGACAGGGGACAGATACGCAGTATTTT. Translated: CASSEGQGTDTQYF.